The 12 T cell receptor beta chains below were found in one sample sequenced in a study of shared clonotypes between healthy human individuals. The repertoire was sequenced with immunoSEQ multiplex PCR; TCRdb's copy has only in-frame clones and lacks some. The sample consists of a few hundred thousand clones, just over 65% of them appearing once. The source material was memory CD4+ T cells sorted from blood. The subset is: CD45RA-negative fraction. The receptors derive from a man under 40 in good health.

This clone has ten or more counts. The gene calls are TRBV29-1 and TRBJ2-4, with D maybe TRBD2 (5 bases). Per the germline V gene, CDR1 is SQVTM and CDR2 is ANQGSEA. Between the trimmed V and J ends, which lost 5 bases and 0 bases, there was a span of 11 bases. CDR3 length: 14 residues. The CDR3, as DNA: TGCAGCGTTAGGGAGACCCTAGCCAAAAACATTCAGTACTTC. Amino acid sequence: CSVRETLAKNIQYF.

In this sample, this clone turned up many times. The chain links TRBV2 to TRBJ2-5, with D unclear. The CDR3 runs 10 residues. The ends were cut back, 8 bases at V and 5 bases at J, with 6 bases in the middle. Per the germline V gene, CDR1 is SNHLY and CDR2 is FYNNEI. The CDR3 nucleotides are TGTGCCAGCGGGTGGGAGACCCAGTACTTC. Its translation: CASGWETQYF.

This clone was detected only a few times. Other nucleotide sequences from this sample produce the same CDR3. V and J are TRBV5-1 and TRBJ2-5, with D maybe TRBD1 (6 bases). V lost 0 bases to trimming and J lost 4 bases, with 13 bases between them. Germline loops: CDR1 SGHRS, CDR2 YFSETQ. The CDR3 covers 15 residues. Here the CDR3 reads CASSLGGGSRETQYF. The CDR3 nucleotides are TGCGCCAGCAGCTTGGGAGGGGGTAGTCGAGAGACCCAGTACTTC.

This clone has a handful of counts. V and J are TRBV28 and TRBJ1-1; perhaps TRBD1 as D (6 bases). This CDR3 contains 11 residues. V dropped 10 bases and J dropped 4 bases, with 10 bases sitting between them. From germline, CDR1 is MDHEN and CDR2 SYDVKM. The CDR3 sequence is CATEQGTEAFF. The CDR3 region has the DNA TGTGCCACCGAACAGGGCACTGAAGCTTTCTTT.

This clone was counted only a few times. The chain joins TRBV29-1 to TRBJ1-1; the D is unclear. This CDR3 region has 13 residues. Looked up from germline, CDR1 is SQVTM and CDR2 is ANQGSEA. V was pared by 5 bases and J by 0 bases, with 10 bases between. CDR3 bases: TGCAGCGTTTCCCGCAGAATGAACACTGAAGCTTTCTTT. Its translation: CSVSRRMNTEAFF. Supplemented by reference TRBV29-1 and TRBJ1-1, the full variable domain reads SAVISQKPSRDICQRGTSLTIQCQVDSQVTMMFWYRQQPGQSLTLIATANQGSEATYESGFVIDKFPISRPNLTFSTLTVSNMSPEDSSIYLCSVSRRMNTEAFFGQGTRLTVV.

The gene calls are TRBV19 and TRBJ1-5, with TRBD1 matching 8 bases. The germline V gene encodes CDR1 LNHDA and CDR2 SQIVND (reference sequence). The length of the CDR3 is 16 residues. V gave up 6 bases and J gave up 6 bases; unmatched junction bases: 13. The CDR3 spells CASSPTDRGGVQPQHF. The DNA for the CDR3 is TGTGCCAGTAGCCCTACCGACAGGGGCGGAGTTCAGCCCCAGCATTTT.

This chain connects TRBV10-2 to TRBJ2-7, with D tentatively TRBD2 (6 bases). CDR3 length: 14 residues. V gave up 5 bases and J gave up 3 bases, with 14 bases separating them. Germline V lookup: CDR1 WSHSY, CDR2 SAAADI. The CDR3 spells CASSRGLGYYEQYF. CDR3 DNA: TGCGCCAGCAGTAGGGGACTCGGCTACTACGAGCAGTACTTC.

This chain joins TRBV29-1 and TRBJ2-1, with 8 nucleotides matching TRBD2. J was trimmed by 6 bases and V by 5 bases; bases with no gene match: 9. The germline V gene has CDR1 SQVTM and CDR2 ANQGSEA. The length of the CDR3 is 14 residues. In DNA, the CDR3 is TGCAGCGTTTTAGGGGCGGGAGGCCTCAATGAGCAGTTCTTC. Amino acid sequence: CSVLGAGGLNEQFF.

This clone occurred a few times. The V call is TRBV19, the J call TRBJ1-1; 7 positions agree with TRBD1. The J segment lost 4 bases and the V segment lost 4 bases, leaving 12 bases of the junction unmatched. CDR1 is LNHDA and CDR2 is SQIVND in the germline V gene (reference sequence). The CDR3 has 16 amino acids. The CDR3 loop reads CASSSRQGRAGTEAFF. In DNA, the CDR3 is TGTGCCAGTAGTAGCCGACAGGGCCGGGCCGGCACTGAAGCTTTCTTT.

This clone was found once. CDR3: CASSFGLLGQTQYF. CDR3 DNA sequence: TGTGCCAGCAGCTTCGGGCTTCTGGGACAGACCCAGTACTTC. This chain uses TRBV7-9 with TRBJ2-5; either TRBD1 or TRBD2 may fit D (5 bases each). V dropped 3 bases and J dropped 6 bases, with 14 bases sitting between them. CDR1 and CDR2 from the germline V gene are SEHNR and FQNEAQ (reference sequence). The CDR3 runs to 14 residues.

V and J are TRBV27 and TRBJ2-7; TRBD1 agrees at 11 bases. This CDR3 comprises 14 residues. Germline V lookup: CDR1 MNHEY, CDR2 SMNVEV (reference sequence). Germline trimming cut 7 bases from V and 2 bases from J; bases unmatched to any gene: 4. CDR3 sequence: CASTWTGGAYEQYF. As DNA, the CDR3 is TGTGCCAGCACGTGGACAGGGGGCGCCTACGAGCAGTACTTC.

The CDR3: CASSLVQGAREQYF. DNA for the CDR3: TGCGCCAGCAGCTTGGTCCAGGGGGCTCGCGAGCAGTACTTC. The chain joins TRBV5-1 to TRBJ2-7; 8 bases agree with TRBD1. Germline lookup yields CDR1 SGHRS and CDR2 YFSETQ. The CDR3 contains 14 residues. J was trimmed by 6 bases and V by 0 bases; bases with no gene match: 5.